This TCR beta chain is drawn from a study of control samples from healthy donors and cancer patients. V lost 5 bases, J lost 0 bases, and 7 bases lay in between. The V gene's germline CDR1 is SNHLY and CDR2 FYNNEI. The CDR3 loop spans 13 amino acids. Measured with immunoSEQ multiplex PCR; TCRdb has only the in-frame clones, and not every one. This sample carries roughly 80,000 clones, roughly 88% of them seen once, and the ten largest clones take 5.7%. This chain connects TRBV2 to TRBJ1-1; D is uncertain. This clonotype was sampled from a woman aged 50 to 60 in good health. The sequenced sample consisted of blood. The DNA for the CDR3 is TGTGCCAGCAGTTACAGCATGAACACTGAAGCTTTCTTT. It yields the protein CASSYSMNTEAFF. The full variable domain, its missing parts supplied by reference TRBV2 and TRBJ1-1, is EPEVTQTPSHQVTQMGQEVILRCVPISNHLYFYWYRQILGQKVEFLVSFYNNEISEKSEIFDDQFSVERPDGSNFTLKIRSTKLEDSAMYFCASSYSMNTEAFFGQGTRLTVV.